The next 13 T cell receptor beta chains were all read from a single sample in a study of OX40 agonist ivuxolimab in advanced cancers. Using immunoSEQ multiplex PCR, the repertoire was profiled, and TCRdb retains in-frame clones only, with some absent. The sample records tens of thousands of clones, more than 80% being singletons. The specimen was CD4+ or CD8+ T cells sorted from blood, collected in a trial of the OX40 agonist ivuxolimab. The receptors were sampled from an adult with an advanced solid tumor such as melanoma, head and neck, liver or kidney cancer.

The rearrangement uses TRBV9 and TRBJ1-3; D gene uncertain. Per germline, CDR1 SGDLS and CDR2 YYNGEE. The CDR3 totals 14 residues. With 0 bases removed from V and 4 bases from J, the gap between germline ends came to 8 bases. This chain's CDR3 is CASSVVGIGNTIYF. The DNA of the CDR3 is TGTGCCAGCAGCGTAGTCGGGATAGGAAACACCATATATTTT.

The chain links TRBV4-2 to TRBJ2-7; perhaps D is TRBD1 or TRBD2 (5 bases each). The V gene lost 4 bases and the J gene lost 2 bases, with 12 bases spanning the gap. The length of the CDR3 is 14 residues. Germline V lookup: CDR1 LGHNA, CDR2 YNFKEQ. The CDR3 region has the DNA TGTGCCAGCAGCCTTGGGACCTTCACCTACGAGCAGTACTTC. Protein product: CASSLGTFTYEQYF.

This chain connects TRBV19 to TRBJ1-4, with a weak D call TRBD1 (5 bases). CDR3 length equals 14 residues. V gave up 7 bases and J gave up 7 bases, with 16 bases separating them. The germline CDR1 and CDR2 sequences are LNHDA and SQIVND (reference sequence). The CDR3 sequence is CASNPWGESEKLFF. The CDR3 DNA reads as TGTGCCAGTAATCCTTGGGGCGAGAGTGAAAAACTGTTTTTT.

This clone was recorded once. The J gene is TRBJ2-1, the V gene TRBV6-5; D is unclear. The germline V gene has CDR1 MNHEY and CDR2 SVGAGI. V shed 7 bases and J shed 3 bases, with 16 bases lying between them. The CDR3 extends over 15 amino acids. The CDR3, as DNA: TGTGCCAGCACCCCAGGTGGTGACCGCTACAATGAGCAGTTCTTC. It encodes CASTPGGDRYNEQFF.

The V call is TRBV28, the J call TRBJ2-5; D not resolved. This CDR3 region has 15 residues. Trimming stripped 1 base from V and 0 bases from J, with 9 bases between. CDR1 is MDHEN and CDR2 is SYDVKM in the germline V gene. CDR3 sequence: CASSLSGRNQETQYF. DNA of the CDR3: TGTGCCAGCAGTTTATCAGGCAGGAACCAAGAGACCCAGTACTTC.

The V gene is TRBV11-2, the J gene TRBJ2-7; perhaps TRBD2 as D (5 bases). The V end lost 1 base, the J end lost 2 bases, and 18 bases lay between the germline ends. The CDR3 consists of 17 residues. Looked up from germline, CDR1 is SGHAT and CDR2 is FQNNGV. The DNA for the CDR3 is TGTGCCAGCAGCTTAGGGAGCGGCGGGCTGCGAACCTACGAGCAGTACGTC. It yields the protein CASSLGSGGLRTYEQYV.

J is TRBJ2-2 and V is TRBV9, with 10 bases fitting TRBD2. V lost 4 bases and J lost 0; bases outside the gene matches: 6. In germline, CDR1 is SGDLS, CDR2 YYNGEE. This CDR3 comprises 17 residues. Here the CDR3 reads CASSPGLATSNTGELFF. The CDR3 nucleotides are TGTGCCAGCAGCCCGGGACTAGCGACCTCGAACACCGGGGAGCTGTTTTTT.

This chain connects TRBV7-8 to TRBJ1-3; perhaps TRBD1 as D (5 bases). V was cut by 7 bases and J by 4 bases, with 17 bases left in between. The V gene's germline CDR1 is SGHVS and CDR2 FQNEAQ. The CDR3 extends over 15 amino acids. CDR3 bases: TGTGCCAGCACCCAGGTGGTTCGGGGGGGAAACACCATATATTTT. Its translation is CASTQVVRGGNTIYF.

The chain recombines TRBV4-1 with TRBJ1-1; D call uncertain. This CDR3 contains 14 residues. Trimming stripped 4 bases from V and 7 bases from J, with 16 bases between. Germline-derived CDR1 and CDR2 are MGHRA and YSYEKL. The CDR3 region is CASSPRRNLDEAFF. The CDR3 DNA is TGCGCCAGCAGCCCCCGGAGGAACCTTGATGAAGCTTTCTTT.

In regard to this clone: The identical CDR3 is also encoded by other nucleotide sequences in the sample. The chain combines TRBV14 with TRBJ2-1; D gene unclear. The CDR3 extends over 14 amino acids. Between the trimmed V and J ends, which lost 1 base and 5 bases, there was a span of 9 bases. The germline V gene has CDR1 SGHDN and CDR2 FVKESK. In DNA, the CDR3 is TGTGCCAGCAGCCAAGGAGGACCTCACAATGAGCAGTTCTTC. It specifies CASSQGGPHNEQFF.

The chain couples TRBV5-1 to TRBJ2-7; no definite D call. CDR1 and CDR2 from the germline V gene are SGHRS and YFSETQ. The CDR3 length is 11 residues. Trimming left V 7 bases short and J 0 bases short, with 5 bases between. The CDR3, as DNA: TGCGCCAGCCCTATCTCCTACGAGCAGTACGTC. Translation gives CASPISYEQYV.

This rearrangement joins TRBV19 to TRBJ1-5; no clear D. The CDR3 is 13 amino acids. Germline assignment: CDR1 LNHDA and CDR2 SQIVND (reference sequence). The V end lost 5 bases, the J end lost 4 bases, and 9 bases lay between the germline ends. Here the CDR3 reads CASSFLGNQPQHF. CDR3 nucleotide sequence: TGTGCCAGTAGTTTTTTGGGAAATCAGCCCCAGCATTTT.

CDR3 sequence (DNA): TGTGCCAGCAGCCGCGGACTAGCGATGAGCTACGAGCAGTACTTC. The encoded protein is CASSRGLAMSYEQYF. The rearrangement links TRBV6-5 to TRBJ2-7, with 9 nucleotides matching TRBD2. The V segment lost 6 bases and the J segment 3 bases; nucleotides outside the gene matches: 9. The CDR3 is 15 residues long. CDR1 is MNHEY, CDR2 SVGAGI, per germline.